Below, one T cell receptor beta chain is given with its context. Its antigen is currently unknown. With 5 bases clipped from V and 9 bases from J, the junction kept 10 bases outside the gene matches. CDR1 and CDR2 (germline): LNHDA, SQIVND (reference sequence). The CDR3 covers 15 residues. This specimen belongs to a study of cytomegalovirus exposure and HLA in healthy donors. General study results and limits: Sequencing depth roughly uniform across donors was assumed in presence/absence analyses. Per a prior analysis, the majority of TCR beta V segments were productive roughly 87% or roughly 30% of the time.

Amplification used 60 Vbeta primers and 13 Jbeta primers. Generated by immunoSEQ multiplex PCR, the TCRdb table keeps only in-frame clones and is missing some. The sample consists of fewer than 130,000 clones, more than 65% of them appearing once. This chain joins TRBV19 and TRBJ1-5, with 10 nucleotides matching TRBD1. The origin of this receptor is a man aged 30 to 45 in good health and CMV-seropositive. Sample: PBMCs. DNA for the CDR3: TGTGCCAGTAGTCCACGGGACAGGGGATCTGGGCCCCAGCATTTT. It translates to CASSPRDRGSGPQHF.